Presented here are 19 T cell receptor beta chains from one specimen sequenced in a study of blood T cell repertoires in COVID-19. The protocol was immunoSEQ multiplex PCR, while the TCRdb copy is restricted to in-frame clones and leaves out a portion. Found here are approximately 16,000 clones, roughly 91% of them singletons; the top ten hold under 3%. Material: peripheral blood. Receptor source: an older woman in a cohort sampled during active or convalescent COVID-19.

V is TRBV6-2 or TRBV6-3 and J is TRBJ2-7, with 8 bases fitting TRBD1. The CDR3 covers 15 residues. V lost 6 bases and J lost 5; bases outside the gene matches: 12. Germline CDR1 and CDR2: MNHEY and SVGEGT. The CDR3 is CASSRRDRTPDEQYF. CDR3 nucleotide sequence: TGTGCCAGCAGCCGCCGGGACAGGACTCCTGACGAGCAGTACTTC.

The chain is built from TRBV7-9 and TRBJ1-3; no clear D gene. The CDR3 runs 14 residues. From germline, CDR1 is SEHNR and CDR2 FQNEAQ (reference sequence). V was trimmed by 1 base and J by 7 bases, leaving 11 bases between them. CDR3 nucleotide sequence: TGTGCCAGCAGCTTAGACAGAACAGTGAACACCATATATTTT. Amino acid sequence: CASSLDRTVNTIYF.

The V gene is TRBV6-6, the J gene TRBJ1-6; a weak D match, TRBD1 (5 bases). The CDR3 contains 14 residues. The germline V gene encodes CDR1 MNHNY and CDR2 SVGAGI (reference sequence). The V end lost 5 bases, the J end lost 9 bases, and 14 bases lay between the germline ends. The CDR3 sequence is CASSPARVGSPLHF. DNA of the CDR3: TGTGCCAGCAGTCCGGCCAGGGTCGGTTCACCCCTCCACTTT.

The chain recombines TRBV19 with TRBJ2-7; TRBD1 aligns across 7 bases. The junction had 14 bases not matched to a gene; V was cut back by 8 bases and J by 4 bases. Per the germline V gene, CDR1 is LNHDA and CDR2 is SQIVND (reference sequence). The CDR3 is made up of 15 amino acids. The CDR3 sequence is CASPPRTGILYEQYF. The CDR3 DNA sequence: TGTGCCAGTCCTCCTCGGACAGGCATTTTGTACGAGCAGTACTTC. Combining the CDR3 with reference TRBV19 and TRBJ2-7 gives the whole variable domain DGGITQSPKYLFRKEGQNVTLSCEQNLNHDAMYWYRQDPGQGLRLIYYSQIVNDFQKGDIAEGYSVSREKKESFPLTVTSAQKNPTAFYLCASPPRTGILYEQYFGPGTRLTVT.

This clone was observed once. The genes are TRBV28 and TRBJ1-2, with D possibly being TRBD1 (5 bases). Per the germline V gene, CDR1 is MDHEN and CDR2 is SYDVKM. The CDR3 is 12 amino acids. The V gene lost 3 bases and the J gene lost 8 bases, with 10 bases spanning the gap. This CDR3 reads CASSFKGSGYTF. CDR3 DNA: TGTGCCAGCAGTTTCAAGGGGTCCGGCTACACCTTC.

The sample holds one count of this clone. The chain carries TRBV12-3 or TRBV12-4 and TRBJ1-4; 8 bases align to TRBD1. Trimming cost V 5 bases and J 8 bases; bases outside gene matches: 4. This CDR3 contains 13 residues. This chain's CDR3 is CASSLRDREKLFF. CDR3 in DNA: TGTGCCAGCAGTCTACGGGACAGGGAAAAACTGTTTTTT.

The V call is TRBV18, the J call TRBJ2-5, with 8 bases that match TRBD1. V lost 2 bases to trimming and J lost 4 bases; unmatched junction nucleotides: 6. The CDR3 contains 15 residues. CDR1 is KGHSH and CDR2 is LQKENI in the germline V gene. The CDR3 here is CASSPVNRGRETQYF. The CDR3 DNA reads as TGTGCCAGCTCACCAGTAAACAGGGGGAGAGAGACCCAGTACTTC. Variable domain in full (rest from reference TRBV18 and TRBJ2-5): NAGVMQNPRHLVRRRGQEARLRCSPMKGHSHVYWYRQLPEEGLKFMVYLQKENIIDESGMPKERFSAEFPKEGPSILRIQQVVRGDSAAYFCASSPVNRGRETQYFGPGTRLLVL.

CDR3 nucleotides: TGTGCCAGCTGGGGACAGGGCCTCTCCTACGAGCAGTACTTC. Translation gives CASWGQGLSYEQYF. This chain connects TRBV28 to TRBJ2-7, with TRBD1 matching over 9 bases. The V segment lost 8 bases and the J segment 0 bases; nucleotides outside the gene matches: 5. The CDR3 has 14 amino acids. Germline values: CDR1 MDHEN, CDR2 SYDVKM.

The chain uses TRBV3-1 (or the pseudogene TRBV3-2) and TRBJ2-3, with TRBD2 matching 7 bases. Germline CDR1 and CDR2: LGHDT and YNNKEL (reference sequence). Trimming at V came to 1 base and at J to 1 base, leaving 2 bases not matched to a gene. The CDR3 consists of 15 residues. The CDR3 DNA reads TGTGCCAGCAGCCAAGTTGGGGGGGGCACAGATACGCAGTATTTT. It codes for CASSQVGGGTDTQYF.

The chain uses TRBV7-9 and TRBJ1-4; possible D gene TRBD1, 5 bases. This CDR3 is built from 16 residues. Trimming took off 3 bases at V and 5 bases at J, with 16 bases between the two ends. Germline values: CDR1 SEHNR, CDR2 FQNEAQ (reference sequence). CDR3 DNA: TGTGCCAGCAGCTTGAGACGGACAAGCGGGAATGAAAAACTGTTTTTT. Translation gives CASSLRRTSGNEKLFF.

The chain couples TRBV11-2 to TRBJ2-5; D gene ambiguous. In germline, CDR1 is SGHAT, CDR2 FQNNGV. The CDR3 spans 15 residues. V lost 0 bases to trimming and J lost 5 bases, with 13 bases between them. DNA for the CDR3: TGTGCCAGCAGCTTAGATTTATCCACCGGGGAGACCCAGTACTTC. Protein: CASSLDLSTGETQYF.

The chain couples TRBV6-2 or TRBV6-3 to TRBJ1-2, with 8 bases matching TRBD1. Germline values: CDR1 MNHEY, CDR2 SVGEGT. V gave up 5 bases and J gave up 6 bases; unmatched junction bases: 11. This CDR3 spans 15 amino acids. The CDR3 DNA is TGTGCCAGCAGTCCCCGGACAGGGAGTTTGGATGGCTACACCTTC. Translating gives CASSPRTGSLDGYTF.

This sequence joins TRBV15 and TRBJ2-1; maybe TRBD2 (7 bases). CDR3 length: 15 residues. Germline CDR1 reads LNHNV; CDR2 reads YYDKDF (reference sequence). V lost 5 bases to trimming and J lost 3 bases, with 14 bases between them. The CDR3 reads CATSEPGGRYNEQFF. The CDR3, as DNA: TGTGCCACCAGCGAACCCGGGGGGCGCTACAATGAGCAGTTCTTC.

This rearrangement joins TRBV3-1 (or the pseudogene TRBV3-2) to TRBJ1-1; weak D call: TRBD1 (5 bases). Trimming stripped 1 base from V and 6 bases from J, with 12 bases between. This CDR3 is 14 amino acids long. In germline, CDR1 is LGHDT, CDR2 YNNKEL (reference sequence). The CDR3 coding sequence is TGTGCCAGCAGCCAAGTCAAAGGAGGGGCTGAAGCTTTCTTT. It yields the protein CASSQVKGGAEAFF.

V is TRBV20-1 and J is TRBJ1-2, with 7 nucleotides matching TRBD1. With 3 bases clipped from V and 4 bases from J, the junction kept 8 bases outside the gene matches. Germline V CDR1 and CDR2: DFQATT, SNEGSKA (reference sequence). This CDR3 is 14 amino acids long. CDR3 sequence (DNA): TGCAGTGCTAGTCACGCCGGGACAGCCTATGGCTACACCTTC. Amino acid sequence: CSASHAGTAYGYTF.

The chain employs TRBV5-8 and TRBJ1-3, with TRBD1 as a possible D gene (6 bases). The V and J ends lost 1 base and 3 bases respectively, with 11 bases between them. CDR3 length: 15 amino acids. Germline V gene data show CDR1 as SGHTS and CDR2 as YDEGEE. The CDR3 DNA reads TGTGCCAGCAGCTTGTCAGGGGTTCGTGGAAACACCATATATTTT. This encodes CASSLSGVRGNTIYF.

The chain employs TRBV19 and TRBJ2-3, with 8 nucleotides matching TRBD2. Looked up from germline, CDR1 is LNHDA and CDR2 is SQIVND (reference sequence). This CDR3 has 15 amino acids. The trim removed 5 bases at V and 0 bases at J, leaving 4 bases unmatched. In DNA form, the CDR3 reads TGTGCCAGTAGTCCAAGCGGGGGTAGCACAGATACGCAGTATTTT. Protein: CASSPSGGSTDTQYF.

The chain couples TRBV4-1 to TRBJ1-3; 10 nucleotides align to TRBD1. The CDR3 is 17 amino acids. Germline lookup yields CDR1 MGHRA and CDR2 YSYEKL. The V and J ends lost 4 bases and 0 bases, in that order; junction bases with no gene match: 6. CDR3 sequence reads: CASSPQTGGYSGNTIYF. CDR3 in DNA: TGCGCCAGCAGCCCCCAGACAGGGGGCTACTCTGGAAACACCATATATTTT.

V is TRBV7-2 and J is TRBJ2-2, with 8 bases aligning to TRBD1. Germline-derived CDR1 and CDR2 are SGHTA and FQGNSA. CDR3 length: 15 residues. The junction had 10 bases not matched to a gene; V was cut back by 6 bases and J by 7 bases. In nucleotides, the CDR3 is TGTGCCAGCAGGGGCCTCAGGGGGCGCGGCGGGGAGCTGTTTTTT. Its translation is CASRGLRGRGGELFF.